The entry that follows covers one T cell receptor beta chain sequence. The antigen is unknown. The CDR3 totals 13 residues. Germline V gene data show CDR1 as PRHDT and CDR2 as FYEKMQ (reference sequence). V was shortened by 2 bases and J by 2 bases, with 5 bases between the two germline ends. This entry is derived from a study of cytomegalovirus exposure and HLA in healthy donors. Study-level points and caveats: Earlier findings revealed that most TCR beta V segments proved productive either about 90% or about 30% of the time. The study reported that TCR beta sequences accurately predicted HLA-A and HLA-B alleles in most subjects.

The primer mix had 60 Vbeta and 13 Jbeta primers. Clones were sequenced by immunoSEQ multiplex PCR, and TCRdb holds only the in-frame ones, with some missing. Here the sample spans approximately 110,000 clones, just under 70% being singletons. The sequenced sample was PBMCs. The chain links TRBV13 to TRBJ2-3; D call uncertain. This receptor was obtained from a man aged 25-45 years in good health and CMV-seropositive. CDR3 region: CASSLLNTDTQYF. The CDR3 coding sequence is TGTGCCAGCAGCTTATTAAACACAGATACGCAGTATTTT.